Listed below are T cell receptor beta chains from one sample, sequenced in a study of T cells in localized non-small cell lung cancer. Assay used: immunoSEQ multiplex PCR; TCRdb lists only in-frame clones, some missing. This sample has fewer than 95,000 clones, with about nine tenths found just once. This specimen was PBMCs, taken before any cancer treatment. Receptors originate from a woman aged 40 to 75 with stage II squamous cell lung carcinoma. Each CDR3 is given with its conserved first and last residue. The D gene is left open where the match is weak.

CDR3aa	CDR3nt	d_gene	v_gene	j_gene
CASRQQGDGETQYF	TGTGCCAGTAGGCAACAGGGTGATGGGGAGACCCAGTACTTC	.	TRBV19	TRBJ2-5
CASSSRVINQPQHF	TGTGCCAGTAGTTCCCGGGTTATTAATCAGCCCCAGCATTTT	.	TRBV19	TRBJ1-5
CASSAFDGDNEQFF	TGTGCCAGCAGCGCCTTTGACGGGGACAATGAGCAGTTCTTC	.	TRBV9	TRBJ2-1
CASSVGQVLFSPLHF	TGTGCCAGCAGTGTCGGACAGGTCCTTTTCTCACCCCTCCACTTT	TRBD1	TRBV6-1	TRBJ1-6
CAWSVQGWGNEQFF	TGTGCCTGGAGTGTACAGGGTTGGGGCAATGAGCAGTTCTTC	.	TRBV30	TRBJ2-1
CASSQLTTANTEAFF	TGCGCCAGCAGCCAACTAACGACAGCCAACACTGAAGCTTTCTTT	.	TRBV4-1	TRBJ1-1
CASSETGSNTEAFF	TGTGCCAGCAGTGAAACGGGATCGAACACTGAAGCTTTCTTT	.	TRBV25-1	TRBJ1-1
CASSLFYNEQFF	TGTGCCAGCAGCCTCTTCTACAATGAGCAGTTCTTC	.	TRBV5-4	TRBJ2-1
CATSSPSGRLNTEAFF	TGTGCCACCAGCAGCCCCTCCGGACGGTTGAACACTGAAGCTTTCTTT	.	TRBV15	TRBJ1-1
CASSSPPGRLNTEAFF	TGTGCCAGCAGTTCCCCCCCGGGACGGTTGAACACTGAAGCTTTCTTT	.	TRBV6-5	TRBJ1-1
CASSTVSDSYEQYF	TGTGCCAGCAGTACGGTTAGCGATTCCTACGAGCAGTACTTC	.	TRBV6-1	TRBJ2-7
CASSLGVDGNTIYF	TGTGCCAGCAGCTTGGGGGTTGACGGAAACACCATATATTTT	.	TRBV5-4	TRBJ1-3
CASSYGTGGTEAFF	TGTGCCAGCAGTTATGGGACAGGGGGCACTGAAGCTTTCTTT	TRBD1	TRBV6-5	TRBJ1-1
CAWSLRTSVETQYF	TGTGCCTGGAGCCTTAGGACTAGCGTAGAGACCCAGTACTTC	TRBD2	TRBV30	TRBJ2-5
CASSYTDAGELFF	TGTGCCAGCAGTTACACTGACGCTGGGGAGCTGTTTTTT	.	TRBV6-5	TRBJ2-2
CASSERTGFSNQPQHF	TGTGCCAGCAGTGAAAGGACAGGGTTTTCGAATCAGCCCCAGCATTTT	TRBD1	TRBV6-1	TRBJ1-5
CAISLDPVAEAFF	TGTGCCATCAGCTTAGACCCCGTGGCTGAAGCTTTCTTT	.	TRBV10-3	TRBJ1-1
CSYWTSGNNEQFF	TGCAGCTACTGGACTAGCGGAAACAATGAGCAGTTCTTC	TRBD2	TRBV29-1	TRBJ2-1
CASRGGGNQPQHF	TGTGCCAGCAGAGGAGGCGGCAATCAGCCCCAGCATTTT	.	TRBV7-9	TRBJ1-5
CASSPDRAADTQYF	TGTGCTAGCAGCCCCGACAGGGCCGCAGATACGCAGTATTTT	TRBD1	TRBV7-7	TRBJ2-3
CASSVAPGAYEQYF	TGTGCCAGCAGCGTAGCTCCCGGGGCCTACGAGCAGTACTTC	.	TRBV9	TRBJ2-7
CALRTARGTDTQYF	TGTGCCCTGAGGACGGCCCGGGGCACAGATACGCAGTATTTT	.	TRBV30	TRBJ2-3
CATNRDRGVQPQHF	TGTGCCACCAACCGGGACAGGGGAGTTCAGCCCCAGCATTTT	TRBD1	TRBV19	TRBJ1-5
CASSQTGLLQETQYF	TGCGCCAGCAGCCAAACGGGACTTCTTCAAGAGACCCAGTACTTC	.	TRBV4-1	TRBJ2-5